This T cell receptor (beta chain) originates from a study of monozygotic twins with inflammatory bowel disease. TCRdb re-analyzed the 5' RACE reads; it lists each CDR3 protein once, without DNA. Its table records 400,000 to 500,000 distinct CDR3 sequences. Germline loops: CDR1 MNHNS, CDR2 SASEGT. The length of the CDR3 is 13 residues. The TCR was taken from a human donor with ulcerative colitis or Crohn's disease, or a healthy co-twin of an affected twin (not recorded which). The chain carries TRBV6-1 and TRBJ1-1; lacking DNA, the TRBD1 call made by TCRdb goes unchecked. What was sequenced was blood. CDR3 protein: CASSGGQYTEAFF.